Presented here are 15 T cell receptor beta chains from one specimen sequenced in a study of blood T cell repertoires in COVID-19. Only in-frame clones appear in the TCRdb table, and some are missing; sequencing was by immunoSEQ multiplex PCR. The sample has approximately 300,000 clones, around nine tenths seen once. Input material: peripheral blood. These TCRs come from a man aged 45-60 years with active or convalescent COVID-19.

The V call is TRBV11-2, the J call TRBJ2-3; 9 bases are shared with TRBD2. The V segment lost 3 bases and the J segment 8 bases; nucleotides outside the gene matches: 9. Germline values: CDR1 SGHAT, CDR2 FQNNGV. The CDR3 runs to 15 residues. The DNA for the CDR3 is TGTGCCAGCAGCTTCGACGCGGGGGGGCGCGGTACGCAGTATTTT. It encodes CASSFDAGGRGTQYF.

The chain carries TRBV28 and TRBJ2-7; a possible D gene is TRBD1 (5 bases). V lost 2 bases and J 1 base, leaving 15 bases between the germline ends. This CDR3 spans 16 amino acids. Germline CDR1 MDHEN, CDR2 SYDVKM. The CDR3 sequence is CASSLDKGLLSYEQYF. The DNA of the CDR3 is TGTGCCAGCAGTTTAGATAAGGGGCTACTATCCTACGAGCAGTACTTC.

The rearrangement joins TRBV2 to TRBJ1-1, with D unresolved. Germline V gene data show CDR1 as SNHLY and CDR2 as FYNNEI. The CDR3 loop spans 13 amino acids. Trimming removed 3 bases from V and 3 bases from J, with 8 bases in between. The CDR3 region is CASSDIAYTEAFF. Written as DNA, the CDR3 is TGTGCCAGCAGTGATATAGCTTACACTGAAGCTTTCTTT.

Only one count was recorded for this clone. V and J are TRBV3-1 (or the pseudogene TRBV3-2) and TRBJ2-5, with 10 bases identical to TRBD2. Germline loops: CDR1 LGHDT, CDR2 YNNKEL (reference sequence). V lost 0 bases, J lost 5 bases, and 9 bases stayed unmatched. The CDR3 is 17 residues long. CDR3 bases: TGTGCCAGCAGCCAAGATCCACTAGCGGGAATACAGGAGACCCAGTACTTC. Its translation: CASSQDPLAGIQETQYF.

This clone was seen just once. The chain has TRBV16 and TRBJ2-3, with D perhaps TRBD1 (6 bases). The CDR3 is 16 amino acids. Trimming pared 1 base from V and 0 bases from J, leaving 11 bases between. Germline CDR1 is KGHSY and CDR2 is FQNENV. The CDR3 sequence is CASSQFGQTSTDTQYF. In DNA form, the CDR3 reads TGTGCCAGCAGCCAATTCGGACAGACAAGCACAGATACGCAGTATTTT.

V and J are TRBV2 and TRBJ1-2; 8 bases are shared with TRBD1. This CDR3 comprises 15 residues. Losses at the gene ends were 6 bases for V and 1 base for J; bases not matched to a gene: 7. The germline V gene encodes CDR1 SNHLY and CDR2 FYNNEI. The CDR3 DNA sequence: TGTGCCAGCAGGACTGGGACAGGACGTAACTATGGCTACACCTTC. This encodes CASRTGTGRNYGYTF.

The rearrangement joins TRBV12-3 or TRBV12-4 to TRBJ1-6; no definite D call. The CDR3 consists of 12 residues. Trimming removed 3 bases at V and 10 bases at J, with 7 bases between. The CDR3 is CASSLLTSPLHF. The CDR3 DNA follows: TGTGCCAGCAGTTTGCTGACATCACCCCTCCACTTT.

This clone has a handful of counts. J is TRBJ1-4 and V is TRBV7-9; D perhaps matches TRBD1 (6 bases). This CDR3 has 16 amino acids. CDR1 is SEHNR, CDR2 FQNEAQ, per germline (reference sequence). V was shortened by 5 bases and J by 8 bases, with 21 bases between the two germline ends. CDR3 sequence: CASSGPTGKASEKLFF. CDR3 sequence (DNA): TGTGCCAGCAGCGGCCCCACAGGGAAGGCTTCCGAAAAACTGTTTTTT.

The rearrangement links TRBV6-5 to TRBJ1-2; tentatively, D is TRBD1 (5 bases). This CDR3 is built from 16 residues. V was trimmed by 4 bases and J by 0 bases, leaving 15 bases between them. From germline, CDR1 is MNHEY and CDR2 SVGAGI. DNA for the CDR3: TGTGCCAGCAGTTCACCTATAGGGGCGGCTAACTATGGCTACACCTTC. Encoded protein: CASSSPIGAANYGYTF.

This rearrangement joins TRBV5-1 to TRBJ2-5, with D tentatively TRBD2 (6 bases). The CDR3 is 14 residues long. With 3 bases removed from V and 2 bases from J, the gap between germline ends came to 11 bases. CDR1 is SGHRS, CDR2 YFSETQ, per germline. DNA of the CDR3: TGCGCCAGCAGCTGGGCCGGGACTCAAGAGACCCAGTACTTC. Translating it yields CASSWAGTQETQYF.

This clone occurred once. This chain connects TRBV5-4 to TRBJ2-1, with a tentative D call TRBD1 (5 bases). Per germline, CDR1 SGHNT and CDR2 YYREEE (reference sequence). V lost 6 bases and J lost 5, with 9 bases in between. This CDR3 is built from 12 residues. The CDR3 bases are TGTGCCAGCAACCGCAGGGACAATGAGCAGTTCTTC. This encodes CASNRRDNEQFF.

This clone occurred once. The chain combines TRBV6-2 or TRBV6-3 with TRBJ2-5; no clear D. Trimming stripped 5 bases from V and 1 base from J, with 8 bases between. CDR3 length equals 13 residues. Germline V gene lookup returns CDR1 MNHEY and CDR2 SVGEGT. CDR3 coding DNA: TGTGCCAGCAGTCCGCCGGTCCAAGAGACCCAGTACTTC. It translates to CASSPPVQETQYF.

The rearrangement links TRBV5-4 to TRBJ1-1, with D maybe TRBD1 (5 bases). Trimming took 3 bases from V and 5 from J, leaving 14 bases between them. The CDR3 runs to 14 residues. In germline, CDR1 is SGHNT, CDR2 YYREEE (reference sequence). The CDR3 coding sequence is TGTGCCAGCAGCTCAAAGCGGGGGGAGACTGAAGCTTTCTTT. Its translation: CASSSKRGETEAFF.

V usage is TRBV5-1 and J usage is TRBJ1-2; 7 bases are shared with TRBD1. Trimming at V came to 3 bases and at J to 3 bases, leaving 8 bases not matched to a gene. CDR3 size: 15 residues. Germline-derived CDR1 and CDR2 are SGHRS and YFSETQ. The CDR3 sequence is CASSSQGGSDYGYTF. CDR3 nucleotides: TGCGCCAGCAGCTCGCAAGGGGGCTCAGACTATGGCTACACCTTC.

This sequence joins TRBV19 and TRBJ1-6; D may be TRBD1 (5 bases). Germline V lookup: CDR1 LNHDA, CDR2 SQIVND (reference sequence). Trimming shortened V by 8 bases and J by 8 bases, and 16 bases separated the two germline ends. There are 14 residues in the CDR3. CDR3 bases: TGTGCCAGTGAAGGGGCATCACCGTATTCACCCCTCCACTTT. Protein: CASEGASPYSPLHF.